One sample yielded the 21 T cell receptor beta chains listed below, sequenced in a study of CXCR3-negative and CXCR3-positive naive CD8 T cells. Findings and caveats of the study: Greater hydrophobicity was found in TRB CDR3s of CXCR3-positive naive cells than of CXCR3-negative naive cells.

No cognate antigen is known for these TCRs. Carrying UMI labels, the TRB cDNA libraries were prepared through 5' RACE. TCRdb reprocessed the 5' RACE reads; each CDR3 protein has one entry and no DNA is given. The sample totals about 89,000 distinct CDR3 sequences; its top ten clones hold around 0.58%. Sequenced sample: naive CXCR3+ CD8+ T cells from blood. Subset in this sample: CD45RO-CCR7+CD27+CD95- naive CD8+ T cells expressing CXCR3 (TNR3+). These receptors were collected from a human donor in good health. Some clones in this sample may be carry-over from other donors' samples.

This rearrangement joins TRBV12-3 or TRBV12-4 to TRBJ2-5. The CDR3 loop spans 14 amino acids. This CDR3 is CASRPQQVQETQYF.

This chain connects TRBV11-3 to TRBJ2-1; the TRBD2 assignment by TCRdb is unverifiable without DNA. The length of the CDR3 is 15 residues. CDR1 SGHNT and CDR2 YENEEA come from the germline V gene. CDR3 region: CASSYLAGGNNEQFF.

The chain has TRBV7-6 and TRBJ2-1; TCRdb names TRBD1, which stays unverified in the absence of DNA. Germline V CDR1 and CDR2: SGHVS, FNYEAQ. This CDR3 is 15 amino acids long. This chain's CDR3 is CASSAPGQGYNEQFF.

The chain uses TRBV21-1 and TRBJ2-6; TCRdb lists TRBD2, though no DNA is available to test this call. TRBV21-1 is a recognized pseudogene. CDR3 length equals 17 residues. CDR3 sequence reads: CASSRPRGPSGANVLTF.

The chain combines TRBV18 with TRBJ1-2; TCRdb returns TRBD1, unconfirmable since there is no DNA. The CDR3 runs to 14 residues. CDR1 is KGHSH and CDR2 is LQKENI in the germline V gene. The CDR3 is CASSYGQGGEGYTF.

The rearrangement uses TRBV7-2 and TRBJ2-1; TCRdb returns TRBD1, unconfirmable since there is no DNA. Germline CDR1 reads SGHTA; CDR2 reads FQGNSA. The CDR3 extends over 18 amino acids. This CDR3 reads CASSFPVTAGGEHNEQFF.

This CDR3 reads CASSFNQLNTEAFF. The chain carries TRBV7-9 and TRBJ1-1. CDR1 and CDR2 (germline): SEHNR, FQNEAQ (reference sequence). The CDR3 sequence is 14 residues long.

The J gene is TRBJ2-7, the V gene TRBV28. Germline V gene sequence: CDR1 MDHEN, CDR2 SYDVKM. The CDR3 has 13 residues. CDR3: CASGDGYSYEQYF.

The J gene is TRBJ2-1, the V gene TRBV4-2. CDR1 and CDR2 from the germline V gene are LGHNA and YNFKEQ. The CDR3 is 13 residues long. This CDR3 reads CASSPSLWDEQFF.

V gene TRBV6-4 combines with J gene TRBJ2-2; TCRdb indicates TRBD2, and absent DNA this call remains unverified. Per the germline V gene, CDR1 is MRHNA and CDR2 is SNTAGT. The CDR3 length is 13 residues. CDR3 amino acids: CASSDGGTGELFF.

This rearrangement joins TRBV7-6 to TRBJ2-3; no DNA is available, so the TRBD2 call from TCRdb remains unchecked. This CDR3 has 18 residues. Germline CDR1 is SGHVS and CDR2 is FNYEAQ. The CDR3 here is CASSLVVGASSSTDTQYF.

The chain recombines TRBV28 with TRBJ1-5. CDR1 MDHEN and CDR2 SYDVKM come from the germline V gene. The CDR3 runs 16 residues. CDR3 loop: CASSLWAGEVGQPQHF.

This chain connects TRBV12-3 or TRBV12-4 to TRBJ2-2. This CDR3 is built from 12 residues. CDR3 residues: CASSFVVGELFF.

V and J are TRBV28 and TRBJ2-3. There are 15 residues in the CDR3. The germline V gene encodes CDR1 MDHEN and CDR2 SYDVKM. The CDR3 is CASSSRPTTGDTQYF.

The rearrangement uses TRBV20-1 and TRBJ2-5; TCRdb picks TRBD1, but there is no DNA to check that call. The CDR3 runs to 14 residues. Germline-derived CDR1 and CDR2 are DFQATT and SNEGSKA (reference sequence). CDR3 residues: CSASDLRGAETQYF.

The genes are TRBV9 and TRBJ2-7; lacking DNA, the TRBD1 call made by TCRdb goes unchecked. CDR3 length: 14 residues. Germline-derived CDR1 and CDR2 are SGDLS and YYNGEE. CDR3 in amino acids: CASSPRGTAYEQYF. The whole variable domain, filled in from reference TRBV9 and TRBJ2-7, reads DSGVTQTPKHLITATGQRVTLRCSPRSGDLSVYWYQQSLDQGLQFLIQYYNGEERAKGNILERFSAQQFPDLHSELNLSSLELGDSALYFCASSPRGTAYEQYFGPGTRLTVT.

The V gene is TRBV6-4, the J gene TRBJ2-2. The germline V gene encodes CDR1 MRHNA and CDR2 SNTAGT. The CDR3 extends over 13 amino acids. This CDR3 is CASSDSNDGELFF.

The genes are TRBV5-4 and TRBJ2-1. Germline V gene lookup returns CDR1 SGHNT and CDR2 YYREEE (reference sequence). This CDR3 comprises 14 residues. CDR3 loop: CASAETYSYNEQFF. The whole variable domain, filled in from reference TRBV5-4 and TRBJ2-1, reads ETGVTQSPTHLIKTRGQQVTLRCSSQSGHNTVSWYQQALGQGPQFIFQYYREEENGRGNFPPRFSGLQFPNYSSELNVNALELDDSALYLCASAETYSYNEQFFGPGTRLTVL.

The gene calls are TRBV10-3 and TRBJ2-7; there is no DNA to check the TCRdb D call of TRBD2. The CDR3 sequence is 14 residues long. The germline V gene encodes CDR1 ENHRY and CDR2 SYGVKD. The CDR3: CAIEAGGASYEQYF.

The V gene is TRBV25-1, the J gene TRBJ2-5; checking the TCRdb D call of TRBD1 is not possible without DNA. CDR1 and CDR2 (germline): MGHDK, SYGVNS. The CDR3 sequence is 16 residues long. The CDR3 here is CASSELGTGYQETQYF.

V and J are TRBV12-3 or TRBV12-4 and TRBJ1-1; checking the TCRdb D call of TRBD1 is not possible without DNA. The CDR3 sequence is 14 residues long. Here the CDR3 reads CASSSTGSDTEAFF.